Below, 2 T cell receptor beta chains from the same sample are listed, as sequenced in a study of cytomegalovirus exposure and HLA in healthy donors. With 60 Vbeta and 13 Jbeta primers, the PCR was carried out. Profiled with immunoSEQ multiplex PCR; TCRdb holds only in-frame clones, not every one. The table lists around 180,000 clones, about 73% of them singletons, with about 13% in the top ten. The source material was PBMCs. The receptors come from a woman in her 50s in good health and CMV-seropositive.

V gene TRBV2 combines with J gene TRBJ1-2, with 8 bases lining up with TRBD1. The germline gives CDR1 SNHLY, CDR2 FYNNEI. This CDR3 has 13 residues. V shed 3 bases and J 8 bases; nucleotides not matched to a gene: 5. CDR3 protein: CASSEAGGRGYTF. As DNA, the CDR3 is TGTGCCAGCAGTGAGGCAGGGGGCAGAGGCTACACCTTC. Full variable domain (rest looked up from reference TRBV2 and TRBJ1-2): EPEVTQTPSHQVTQMGQEVILRCVPISNHLYFYWYRQILGQKVEFLVSFYNNEISEKSEIFDDQFSVERPDGSNFTLKIRSTKLEDSAMYFCASSEAGGRGYTFGSGTRLTVV.

The CDR3 protein is CASSLGQEISGANVLTF. CDR3 bases: TGCGCCAGCAGCCTCGGACAGGAGATCTCTGGGGCCAACGTCCTGACTTTC. The chain carries TRBV5-1 and TRBJ2-6; 7 nucleotides match TRBD1. Losses at the gene ends were 4 bases for V and 0 bases for J; bases not matched to a gene: 7. The CDR3 totals 17 residues. Per germline, CDR1 SGHRS and CDR2 YFSETQ.